Sequencing of this T cell receptor beta chain was carried out in a study of cytomegalovirus exposure and HLA in healthy donors. Study conclusions and caveats: Association of a missense DCLRE1C variant with TCR beta V- and J-gene trimming was reported in a later analysis. Some public TCRs appeared in many individuals, while most sequences were rare. The investigators catalogued some 150 TCR beta chains as cytomegalovirus-associated. Productive status was seen about 90% or about 30% of the time for most TCR beta V segments in an earlier analysis.

As to this clone: Its target is not known.

CDR3 length equals 14 residues. Germline V CDR1 and CDR2: SGHTA, FQGNSA. V lost 5 bases and J lost 2, with 10 bases in between. PCR was performed using 60 Vbeta and 13 Jbeta primers. The protocol was immunoSEQ multiplex PCR, while the TCRdb copy is restricted to in-frame clones and leaves out a portion. Here the sample spans about 170,000 clones, 73% being singletons. The V gene is TRBV7-2, the J gene TRBJ2-4, with D perhaps matching TRBD1 (5 bases). The sequenced sample consisted of PBMCs. The receptor comes from a woman aged 18-30 years in good health and CMV-seropositive. In nucleotides, the CDR3 is TGTGCCAGCAGCCCTCAGGGATCCAAAAACATTCAGTACTTC. Amino acid sequence: CASSPQGSKNIQYF.